A selection of T cell receptor beta chains follows, all from one sample in a study of cytomegalovirus exposure and HLA in healthy donors. The protocol was immunoSEQ multiplex PCR, while the TCRdb copy is restricted to in-frame clones and leaves out a portion. The data show 150,000 to 200,000 clones, 75% seen once. The source material was PBMCs. All receptors derive from a female donor in good health and CMV-seronegative. Both conserved end residues are part of each CDR3. A D gene is named only where the DNA matches it firmly. Clone sizes are given selectively: once, few, many, or a class where the clone is expanded.

j_gene | v_gene | d_gene | abundance | CDR3aa | CDR3nt
TRBJ1-2 | TRBV5-8 | - | - | CASSLSSGYTF | TGTGCCAGCAGCTTGTCCAGTGGCTACACCTTC
TRBJ2-3 | TRBV4-1 | TRBD2 | - | CASRPLADYTDTQYF | TGCGCCAGCAGGCCACTAGCGGATTATACAGATACGCAGTATTTT
TRBJ1-2 | TRBV14 | - | - | CASSQDVGFFGGGYTF | TGTGCCAGCAGCCAAGATGTCGGCTTCTTCGGGGGTGGCTACACCTTC
TRBJ2-1 | TRBV18 | TRBD2 | - | CASSPLAGGANEQFF | TGTGCCAGCTCACCACTGGCGGGGGGGGCGAATGAGCAGTTCTTC
TRBJ1-2 | TRBV6-5 | - | - | CASMLRPLANYGYTF | TGTGCCAGCATGTTACGACCCCTAGCTAACTATGGCTACACCTTC
TRBJ2-5 | TRBV18 | TRBD2 | - | CASSPGTSGRRGGTQYF | TGTGCCAGCTCACCAGGGACTAGCGGTAGACGCGGGGGCACCCAGTACTTC
TRBJ2-2 | TRBV7-9 | - | - | CASSFLDTDTGELFF | TGTGCCAGCAGCTTCTTGGACACCGACACCGGGGAGCTGTTTTTT
TRBJ2-5 | TRBV13 | TRBD2 | - | CASSSSLAGSVQETQYF | TGTGCCAGCAGCTCCAGCCTAGCGGGATCCGTCCAAGAGACCCAGTACTTC
TRBJ1-2 | TRBV30 | TRBD1 | - | CASLPTGTGDGYTF | TGTGCCTCCCTACCTACCGGGACAGGGGACGGCTACACCTTC
TRBJ2-2 | TRBV10-3 | - | once | CAISESLGTGTGELFF | TGTGCCATCAGTGAGTCCTTGGGTACGGGCACCGGGGAGCTGTTTTTT
TRBJ2-7 | TRBV14 | - | - | CASSPRAPKSYEQYF | TGTGCCAGCAGCCCCAGGGCCCCAAAATCGTACGAGCAGTACTTC
TRBJ1-4 | TRBV7-9 | TRBD1 | - | CASSTGTGAGGANEKLFF | TGTGCCAGCAGCACCGGGACAGGGGCGGGAGGGGCTAATGAAAAACTGTTTTTT
TRBJ2-3 | TRBV11-2 | - | once | CASSWLATSHTQYF | TGTGCCAGCAGCTGGCTAGCAACGTCTCATACGCAGTATTTT
TRBJ1-6 | TRBV13 | TRBD1 | once | CASSLNRGNSPLHF | TGTGCCAGCAGCTTAAACAGGGGAAATTCACCCCTCCACTTT
TRBJ2-7 | TRBV15 | - | - | CATSRVEQDSMTYEQYF | TGTGCCACCAGCAGAGTGGAACAGGACAGCATGACCTACGAGCAGTACTTC
TRBJ1-3 | TRBV30 | - | - | CAWSVSSDTIYF | TGTGCCTGGAGTGTATCCTCAGACACCATATATTTT
TRBJ2-3 | TRBV7-2 | - | few | CASSWTSTDTQYF | TGTGCCAGCAGCTGGACTAGCACAGATACGCAGTATTTT
TRBJ2-1 | TRBV2 | TRBD1 | - | CASSGTGGANGYNEQFF | TGTGCCAGCAGTGGCACAGGGGGCGCAAACGGGTACAATGAGCAGTTCTTC
TRBJ1-2 | TRBV4-2 | TRBD1 | - | CASSQAGQGQLGYTF | TGTGCCAGCAGCCAGGCTGGACAGGGGCAGTTGGGCTACACCTTC
TRBJ2-1 | TRBV11-3 | TRBD2 | few | CASSLRTSGISSYNEQFF | TGTGCCAGCAGCCTTCGGACTAGCGGGATCAGCTCCTACAATGAGCAGTTCTTC
TRBJ1-2 | TRBV30 | TRBD1 | - | CAWDRVGHGYTF | TGTGCCTGGGACAGGGTAGGGCATGGCTACACCTTC
TRBJ1-5 | TRBV27 | - | few | CASSLRARRQPQHF | TGTGCCAGCAGTTTAAGAGCACGGAGGCAGCCCCAGCATTTT
TRBJ1-5 | TRBV15 | - | - | CATSSRSPQQPQHF | TGTGCCACCAGCAGCAGGTCTCCTCAGCAGCCCCAGCATTTT
TRBJ2-7 | TRBV5-1 | TRBD2 | - | CASCPGLAGGHEQYF | TGCGCCAGCTGCCCGGGACTAGCGGGGGGCCACGAGCAGTACTTC
TRBJ1-2 | TRBV7-9 | - | once | CASSFMGRNYGYTF | TGTGCCAGCAGCTTTATGGGGCGGAACTATGGCTACACCTTC
TRBJ2-7 | TRBV15 | TRBD2 | - | CATSRQLAVYEQYF | TGTGCCACCAGCAGGCAACTAGCGGTCTACGAGCAGTACTTC
TRBJ2-3 | TRBV7-6 | - | - | CASSPRTVSSTDTQYF | TGTGCCAGCAGCCCCCGGACAGTGTCTAGCACAGATACGCAGTATTTT
TRBJ1-5 | TRBV4-2 | TRBD1 | - | CASSQQGEGQGGQPQHF | TGTGCCAGCAGCCAACAGGGGGAGGGACAGGGAGGTCAGCCCCAGCATTTT
TRBJ1-4 | TRBV4-3 | - | - | CASTRVRGEKLFF | TGCGCCAGCACGCGCGTTAGGGGGGAAAAACTGTTTTTT
TRBJ1-2 | TRBV4-2 | - | - | CASSQDASANYGYTF | TGTGCCAGCAGCCAAGATGCGAGCGCAAACTATGGCTACACCTTC
TRBJ2-3 | TRBV19 | - | - | CASSISGEDTQYF | TGTGCCAGTAGTATCTCGGGGGAAGATACGCAGTATTTT
TRBJ2-4 | TRBV30 | TRBD1 | - | CAWSLGQGRNIQYF | TGTGCCTGGAGCCTCGGACAGGGTAGGAACATTCAGTACTTC
TRBJ2-7 | TRBV4-1 | TRBD2 | - | CASSPSGGNLYEQYF | TGCGCCAGCAGCCCTAGCGGGGGTAACCTCTACGAGCAGTACTTC
TRBJ2-7 | TRBV11-2 | TRBD2 | few | CASSSGLAETYEQYF | TGTGCCAGCAGTTCAGGACTAGCGGAGACCTACGAGCAGTACTTC
TRBJ2-3 | TRBV19 | TRBD2 | few | CATRGGNTDTQYF | TGTGCCACCCGGGGAGGGAACACAGATACGCAGTATTTT